This TCR beta chain was found in a study of human T cells and chemical hapten exposure. V gave up 3 bases and J gave up 0 bases, with 8 bases separating them. The CDR3 contains 14 residues. The germline V gene has CDR1 KGHSH and CDR2 LQKENI. The table lists this clonotype with many counts. Time point described: patch test 2, 6 weeks after DPC sensitization. The sample's treatment: therapeutic diphenylcyclopropenone sensitization with weekly scalp DPC. TCRdb redid the calling of the RACE reads with MiXCR, one entry per CDR3 protein. This table holds 110,000 or so distinct CDR3 sequences, approximately 8.8% found once.

Source: whole blood, taken in connection with sensitization to the hapten diphenylcyclopropenone (DPC). The chain uses TRBV18 and TRBJ2-5, with D possibly matching TRBD2 (5 bases). The sequence derives from a woman aged 40 to 49 with alopecia areata. Some clones in this sample may be carry-over from other donors' samples. For the CDR3, the DNA is TGTGCCAGCTCACCGAGGGCGGACCAAGAGACCCAGTACTTC. Encoded protein: CASSPRADQETQYF.